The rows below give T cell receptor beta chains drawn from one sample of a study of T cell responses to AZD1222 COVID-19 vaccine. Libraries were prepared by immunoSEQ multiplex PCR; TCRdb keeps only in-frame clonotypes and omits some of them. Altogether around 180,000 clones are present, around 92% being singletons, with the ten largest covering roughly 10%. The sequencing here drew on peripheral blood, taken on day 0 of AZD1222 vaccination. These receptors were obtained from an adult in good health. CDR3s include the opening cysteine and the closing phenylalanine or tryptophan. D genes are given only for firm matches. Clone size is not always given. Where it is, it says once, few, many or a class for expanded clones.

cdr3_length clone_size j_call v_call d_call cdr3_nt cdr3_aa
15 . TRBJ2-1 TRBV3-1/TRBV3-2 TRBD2 TGTGCCAGCGCGGGGGGGAGCAGGAGCGTTGGAGAGCAGTTCTTC CASAGGSRSVGEQFF
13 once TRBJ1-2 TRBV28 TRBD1 TGTGCCAGCAGCACAGGGGTAGACTATGGCTACACCTTC CASSTGVDYGYTF
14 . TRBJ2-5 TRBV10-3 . TGTGCCATCAGTCGGGTGCAGGGGCAAGAGACCCAGTACTTC CAISRVQGQETQYF
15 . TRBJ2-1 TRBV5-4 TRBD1 TGTGCCAGCAGCGACCGACAGGGGGCCGGCGATGAGCAGTTCTTC CASSDRQGAGDEQFF
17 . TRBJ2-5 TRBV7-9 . TGTGCCAGCAGCGCAAAGAATCTACGCAGGGTGTCAGAGACCCAGTACTTC CASSAKNLRRVSETQYF
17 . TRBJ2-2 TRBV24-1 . TGTGCCACCAGTGATTTGGAGCAGGGTGACCACCCCGGGGAGCTGTTTTTT CATSDLEQGDHPGELFF
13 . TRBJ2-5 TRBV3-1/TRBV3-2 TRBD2 TGTGCCAGCAGCTCTAGCGGGAGTGGGACCCAGTACTTC CASSSSGSGTQYF
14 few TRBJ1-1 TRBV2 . TGTGCCAGCAGCTGGGCAGGGCCAAACACTGAAGCTTTCTTT CASSWAGPNTEAFF
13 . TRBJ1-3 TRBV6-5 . TGTGCCAGCCCTAGCGGCTCTGGAAACACCATATATTTT CASPSGSGNTIYF
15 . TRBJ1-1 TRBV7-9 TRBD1 TGTGCCAGCAGCCTAAGGACAGGTATGAACACTGAAGCTTTCTTT CASSLRTGMNTEAFF
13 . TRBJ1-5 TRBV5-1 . TGCGCCAGCAGCTGGGAGGGAAGTCAGCCCCAGCATTTT CASSWEGSQPQHF
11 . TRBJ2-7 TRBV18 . TGTGCCAGCTCACCAAACTACGAGCAGTACTTC CASSPNYEQYF
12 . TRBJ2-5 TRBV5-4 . TGTGCCAGCAGCGGGGCGCAAGAGACCCAGTACTTC CASSGAQETQYF
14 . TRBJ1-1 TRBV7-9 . TGTGCCAGCAGCCCATGGATCCTGAACACTGAAGCTTTCTTT CASSPWILNTEAFF
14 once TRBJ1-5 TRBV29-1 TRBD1 TGCAGCTGTTGGACAGGGGGCCGGGGTCAGCCCCAGCATTTT CSCWTGGRGQPQHF
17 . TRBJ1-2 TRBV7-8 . TGTGCCAGCAGCCCTAGTACCGGGCCCTTAGCGACGTATGGCTACACCTTC CASSPSTGPLATYGYTF
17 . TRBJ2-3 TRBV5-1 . TGCGCCAGCAGCTCGCAGGATGGGGGGCTGAACACAGATACGCAGTATTTT CASSSQDGGLNTDTQYF
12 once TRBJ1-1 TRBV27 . TGTGCCAGCAGTACGGAGGGGACTGAAGCTTTCTTT CASSTEGTEAFF
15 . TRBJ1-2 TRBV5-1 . TGCGCCAGCAGCTTGGGCGGGGACACGGACTATGGCTACACCTTC CASSLGGDTDYGYTF
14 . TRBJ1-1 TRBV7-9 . TGTGCCAGCAGCGGACAAGGGGTGAGCACTGAAGCTTTCTTT CASSGQGVSTEAFF
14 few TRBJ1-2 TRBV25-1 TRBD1 TGTGCCAGCAGTGACACAGGGGGTCGCTATGGCTACACCTTC CASSDTGGRYGYTF
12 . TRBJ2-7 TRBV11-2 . TGTGCCAGCAGCCGGGACGGGTACGAGCAGTACTTC CASSRDGYEQYF
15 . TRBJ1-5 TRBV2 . TGTGCCAGCAGTGAATACAGCAGGGACAATCAGCCCCAGCATTTT CASSEYSRDNQPQHF
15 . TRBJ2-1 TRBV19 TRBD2 TGTGCCAGTAGTACCGGGACTAGCGGGAAGGATGAGCAGTTCTTC CASSTGTSGKDEQFF
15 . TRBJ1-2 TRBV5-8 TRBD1 TGTGCCAGCAGCTATGACAGGGCCCCAGTCTATGGCTACACCTTC CASSYDRAPVYGYTF
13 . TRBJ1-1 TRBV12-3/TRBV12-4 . TGTGCCAGCAGTTCCAGGACAGAACCGAAAGCTTTCTTT CASSSRTEPKAFF
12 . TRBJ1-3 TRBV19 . TGTGCCAGCGGGACTAATGGAAACACCATATATTTT CASGTNGNTIYF
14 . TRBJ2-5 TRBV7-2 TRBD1 TGTGCCAGCAGCTTCACAGGGGCCCAAGAGACCCAGTACTTC CASSFTGAQETQYF
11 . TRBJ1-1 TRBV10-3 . TGTGCCATCAAGGGGGAGCTGCGAGCTTTCTTT CAIKGELRAFF
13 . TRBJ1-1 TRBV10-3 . TGTGCCATCAGCTCTTTAGGGGACACTGAAGCTTTCTTT CAISSLGDTEAFF
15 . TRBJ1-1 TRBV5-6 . TGTGCCAGCAGCTTCCCTGGAGCGGGGAACACTGAAGCTTTCTTT CASSFPGAGNTEAFF
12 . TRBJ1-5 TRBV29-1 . TGCAGCGTAAGAGGGCAGAATCAGCCCCAGCATTTT CSVRGQNQPQHF
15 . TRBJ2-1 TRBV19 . TGTGCCAGTAGTTTTAGCGGAAGCTCCTACAATGAGCAGTTCTTC CASSFSGSSYNEQFF
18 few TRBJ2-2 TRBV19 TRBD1 TGTGCCAGTAGTATCCTACAAGTTCGACAGGGGGACACCGGGGAGCTGTTTTTT CASSILQVRQGDTGELFF
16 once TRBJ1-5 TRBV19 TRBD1 TGTGCCAGTAGAACGGGACAGGGGGCGAGCAATCAGCCCCAGCATTTT CASRTGQGASNQPQHF
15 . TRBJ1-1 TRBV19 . TGTGCCAGTAGTATGTTTCGGGTTAAGAACACTGAAGCTTTCTTT CASSMFRVKNTEAFF
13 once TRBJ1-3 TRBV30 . TGTGCCTGGAGTGCTTTTAAACCGAACACCATATATTTT CAWSAFKPNTIYF
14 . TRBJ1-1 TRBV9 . TGTGCCAGCAGCTGGACAGCCATGAACACTGAAGCTTTCTTT CASSWTAMNTEAFF
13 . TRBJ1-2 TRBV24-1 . TGTGCCACCAGTGTGGACTTTAACTATGGCTACACCTTC CATSVDFNYGYTF
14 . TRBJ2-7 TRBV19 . TGTGCCAGTAGTATAGATCTAAAAGGGTACGAGCAGTACTTC CASSIDLKGYEQYF
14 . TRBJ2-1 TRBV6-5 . TGTGCCAGCACCATCGACAGAGTCTACAATGAGCAGTTCTTC CASTIDRVYNEQFF
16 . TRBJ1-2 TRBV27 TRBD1 TGTGCCAGCAGTTTTAACCCACCGACAGGGGCCTATGGCTACACCTTC CASSFNPPTGAYGYTF
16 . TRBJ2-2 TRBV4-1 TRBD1 TGCGCCAGCAGCTCACCGGGACAGGGGGTGACCGGGGAGCTGTTTTTT CASSSPGQGVTGELFF
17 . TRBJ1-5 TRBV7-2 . TGTGCCAGCAGCTTAGGGGGTCAGGGCGGCCGCAATCAGCCCCAGCATTTT CASSLGGQGGRNQPQHF
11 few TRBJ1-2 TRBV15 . TGTGCCACCAGCAGGAGCGGGGAAGTCACCTTC CATSRSGEVTF
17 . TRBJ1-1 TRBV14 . TGTGCCAGCAGCCAAGAAGGAAAGATCCTTCGGGGCACTGAAGCTTTCTTT CASSQEGKILRGTEAFF
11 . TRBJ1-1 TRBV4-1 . TGCGCCAGCAGCCACGGCCAGGAAGCTTTCTTT CASSHGQEAFF
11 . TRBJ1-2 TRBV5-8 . TGTGCCAGCAGCTCGTGGGGTGGGGACACCTTC CASSSWGGDTF
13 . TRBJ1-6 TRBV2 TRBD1 TGTGCCAGCATGGACAGGGAGAATTCACCCCTCCACTTT CASMDRENSPLHF
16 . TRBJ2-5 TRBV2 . TGTGCCAGCAGTGGACAGACCAGGGGGGGTTTGGAGACCCAGTACTTC CASSGQTRGGLETQYF